The sequence of this T cell receptor beta chain was determined in a study of STAT5B mutations in CD4+ large granular lymphocyte leukemia. Data came from immunoSEQ multiplex PCR; TCRdb stores just in-frame clones and leaves some out. The sample lists tens of thousands of clones, roughly 75% seen once, with 3% to 3.5% in the top ten. Specimen: CD4+ T cells from blood buffy coats. The receptor was derived from a human donor in good health.

This CDR3 is CASSIGGTTYNSPLHF. As DNA, the CDR3 is TGTGCCAGTAGTATTGGGGGAACAACGTATAATTCACCCCTCCACTTT. The chain has TRBV19 and TRBJ1-6; D possibly corresponds to TRBD1 (5 bases). This CDR3 region has 16 residues. Germline V gene lookup returns CDR1 LNHDA and CDR2 SQIVND (reference sequence). V was shortened by 3 bases and J by 4 bases, with 13 bases between the two germline ends.